These 6 T cell receptor beta chains came from one sample sequenced in a study of blood T cell repertoires in COVID-19. This table comes from immunoSEQ multiplex PCR, and its TCRdb copy is limited to in-frame clones, with some not included. Of 300,000 to 350,000 clones in the sample, 88% were seen once. Sequencing was done on a sample of peripheral blood. These receptors originate from an older woman with COVID-19, enrolled during active disease.

V gene TRBV29-1 combines with J gene TRBJ1-4; D possibly corresponds to TRBD1 (6 bases). CDR3 length equals 13 residues. Trimming stripped 4 bases from V and 7 bases from J, with 13 bases between. The germline V gene has CDR1 SQVTM and CDR2 ANQGSEA. CDR3 coding DNA: TGCAGCGTTGGGGGGACACTAGGTGAAAAACTGTTTTTT. This encodes CSVGGTLGEKLFF.

This chain joins TRBV12-5 and TRBJ2-7; no clear D gene. The germline V gene has CDR1 LGHNT and CDR2 FRNRAP. The CDR3 contains 12 residues. V was clipped by 1 base and J by 12 bases, with 13 bases between them. Written as DNA, the CDR3 is TGTGCTAGTGGTTTGGGTCCCCAAGCCCTGTACTTC. Its protein is CASGLGPQALYF.

The rearrangement uses TRBV30 and TRBJ2-7; 7 bases line up with TRBD1. The CDR3 length is 14 residues. V gave up 4 bases and J gave up 5 bases; unmatched junction bases: 11. The V gene's germline CDR1 is GTSNPN and CDR2 SVGIG (reference sequence). The CDR3 DNA follows: TGTGCCTGGACGAATGGACAGGCCGGGGACGAGCAGTACTTC. Translating gives CAWTNGQAGDEQYF.

This CDR3 is CASSLNNGGTEAFF. DNA of the CDR3: TGTGCCAGCAGTTTAAACAACGGCGGCACTGAAGCTTTCTTT. The rearrangement links TRBV28 to TRBJ1-1; D gene ambiguous. This CDR3 is built from 14 residues. Deletions cut 2 bases from V and 4 bases from J, with 11 bases between. CDR1 is MDHEN, CDR2 SYDVKM, per germline. Drawing the rest from reference TRBV28 and TRBJ1-1, the complete variable domain is DVKVTQSSRYLVKRTGEKVFLECVQDMDHENMFWYRQDPGLGLRLIYFSYDVKMKEKGDIPEGYSVSREKKERFSLILESASTNQTSMYLCASSLNNGGTEAFFGQGTRLTVV.

The rearrangement joins TRBV2 to TRBJ2-1, with 7 bases that match TRBD1. This CDR3 is built from 13 residues. The germline CDR1 and CDR2 sequences are SNHLY and FYNNEI. V lost 7 bases to trimming and J lost 2 bases; unmatched junction nucleotides: 2. This CDR3 reads CASKTGPYNEQFF. The CDR3 DNA reads TGTGCCAGCAAGACAGGGCCCTACAATGAGCAGTTCTTC.

The chain has TRBV10-3 and TRBJ1-3; no clear D gene. V lost 10 bases, J lost 0 bases, and 7 bases lay in between. In germline, CDR1 is ENHRY, CDR2 SYGVKD. The CDR3 has 12 residues. The chain's CDR3 is CATSLSGNTIYF. The CDR3 coding sequence is TGTGCCACTAGTCTCTCTGGAAACACCATATATTTT.